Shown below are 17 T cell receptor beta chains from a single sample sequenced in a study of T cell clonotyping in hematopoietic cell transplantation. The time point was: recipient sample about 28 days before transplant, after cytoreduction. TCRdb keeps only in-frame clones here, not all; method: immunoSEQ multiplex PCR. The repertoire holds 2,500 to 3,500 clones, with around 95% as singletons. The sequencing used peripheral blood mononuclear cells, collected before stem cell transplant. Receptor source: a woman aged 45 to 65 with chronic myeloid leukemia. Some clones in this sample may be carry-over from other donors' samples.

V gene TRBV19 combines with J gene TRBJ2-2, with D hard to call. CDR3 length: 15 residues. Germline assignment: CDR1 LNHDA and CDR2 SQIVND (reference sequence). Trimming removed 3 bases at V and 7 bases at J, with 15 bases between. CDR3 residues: CASSMSLRFGGELFF. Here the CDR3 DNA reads TGTGCCAGTAGTATGAGTCTGCGATTTGGCGGGGAGCTGTTTTTT.

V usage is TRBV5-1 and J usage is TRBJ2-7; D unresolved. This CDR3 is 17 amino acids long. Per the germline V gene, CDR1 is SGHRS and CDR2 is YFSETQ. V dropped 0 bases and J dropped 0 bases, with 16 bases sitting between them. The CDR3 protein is CASSLAPWAASSYEQYF. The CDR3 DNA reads TGCGCCAGCAGCTTGGCCCCTTGGGCAGCAAGCTCCTACGAGCAGTACTTC.

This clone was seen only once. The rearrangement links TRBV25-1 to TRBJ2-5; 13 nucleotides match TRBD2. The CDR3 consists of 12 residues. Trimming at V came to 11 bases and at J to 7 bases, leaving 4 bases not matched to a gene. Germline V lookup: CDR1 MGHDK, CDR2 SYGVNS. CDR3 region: CAGTSGTGTQYF. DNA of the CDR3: TGTGCCGGGACTAGCGGGACCGGGACCCAGTACTTC.

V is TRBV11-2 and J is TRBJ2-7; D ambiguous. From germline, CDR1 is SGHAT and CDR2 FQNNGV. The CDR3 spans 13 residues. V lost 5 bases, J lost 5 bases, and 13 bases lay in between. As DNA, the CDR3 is TGTGCCAGCAGCCCCCTCCGAGGTCACGAGCAGTACTTC. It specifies CASSPLRGHEQYF.

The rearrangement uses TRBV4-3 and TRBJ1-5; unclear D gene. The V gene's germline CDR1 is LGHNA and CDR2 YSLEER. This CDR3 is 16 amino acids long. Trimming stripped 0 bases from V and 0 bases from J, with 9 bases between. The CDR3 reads CASSQEGPPSNQPQHF. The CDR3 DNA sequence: TGCGCCAGCAGCCAAGAAGGCCCCCCTAGCAATCAGCCCCAGCATTTT.

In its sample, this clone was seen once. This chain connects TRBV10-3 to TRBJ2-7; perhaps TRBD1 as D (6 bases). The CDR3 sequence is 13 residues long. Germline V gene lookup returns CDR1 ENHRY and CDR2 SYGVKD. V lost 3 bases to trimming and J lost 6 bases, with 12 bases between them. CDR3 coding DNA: TGTGCCATCAGTGAACAGGGACGGGGCGAGCAGTACTTC. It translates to CAISEQGRGEQYF.

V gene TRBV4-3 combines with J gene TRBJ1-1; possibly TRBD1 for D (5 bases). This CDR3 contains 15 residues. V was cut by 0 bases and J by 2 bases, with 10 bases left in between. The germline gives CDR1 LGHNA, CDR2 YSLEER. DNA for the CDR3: TGCGCCAGCAGCCAAGATTTCGGGACCAACACTGAAGCTTTCTTT. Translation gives CASSQDFGTNTEAFF.

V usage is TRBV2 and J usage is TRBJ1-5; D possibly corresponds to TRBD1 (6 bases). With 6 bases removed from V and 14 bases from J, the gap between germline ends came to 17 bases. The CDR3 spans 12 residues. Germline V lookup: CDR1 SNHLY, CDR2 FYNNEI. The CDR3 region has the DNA TGTGCCAGCAGCAATGAACAGGGCGCAAAGCATTTT. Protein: CASSNEQGAKHF.

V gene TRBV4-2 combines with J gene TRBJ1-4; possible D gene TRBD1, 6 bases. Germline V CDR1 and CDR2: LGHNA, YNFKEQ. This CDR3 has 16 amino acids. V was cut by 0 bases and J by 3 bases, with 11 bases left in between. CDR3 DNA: TGTGCCAGCAGCCAAGAGGGGACAATAGCTAATGAAAAACTGTTTTTT. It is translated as CASSQEGTIANEKLFF.

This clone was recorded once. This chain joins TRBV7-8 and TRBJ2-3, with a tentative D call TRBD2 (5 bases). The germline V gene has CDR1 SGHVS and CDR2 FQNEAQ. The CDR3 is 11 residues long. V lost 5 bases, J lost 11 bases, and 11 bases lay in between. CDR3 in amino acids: CASSPPGKQYF. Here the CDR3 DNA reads TGTGCCAGCAGCCCCCCCGGGAAGCAGTATTTT. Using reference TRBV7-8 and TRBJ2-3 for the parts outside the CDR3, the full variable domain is GAGVSQSPRYKVAKRGQDVALRCDPISGHVSLFWYQQALGQGPEFLTYFQNEAQLDKSGLPSDRFFAERPEGSVSTLKIQRTQQEDSAVYLCASSPPGKQYFGPGTRLTVL.

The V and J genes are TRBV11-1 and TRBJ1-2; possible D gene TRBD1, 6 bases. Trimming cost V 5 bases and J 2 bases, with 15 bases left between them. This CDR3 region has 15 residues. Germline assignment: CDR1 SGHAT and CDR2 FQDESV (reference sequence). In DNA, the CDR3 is TGTGCCAGCAGCCGACCTCGGGACAAAAACTATGGCTACACCTTC. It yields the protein CASSRPRDKNYGYTF.

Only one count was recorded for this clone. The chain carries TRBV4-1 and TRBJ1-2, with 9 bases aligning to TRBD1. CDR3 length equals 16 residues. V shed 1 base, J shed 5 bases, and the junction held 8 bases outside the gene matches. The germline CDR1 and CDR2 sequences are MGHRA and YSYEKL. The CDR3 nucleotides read TGCGCCAGCAGCCAAGGGGTCGCGGGACAGGGATATGGCTACACCTTC. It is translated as CASSQGVAGQGYGYTF.

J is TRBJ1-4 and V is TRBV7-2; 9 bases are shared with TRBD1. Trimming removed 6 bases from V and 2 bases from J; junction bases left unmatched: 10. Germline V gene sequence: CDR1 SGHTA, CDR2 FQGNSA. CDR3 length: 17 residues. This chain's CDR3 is CASSQAGTGLTNEKLFF. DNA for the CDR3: TGTGCCAGCAGTCAGGCCGGGACAGGGCTCACTAATGAAAAACTGTTTTTT.

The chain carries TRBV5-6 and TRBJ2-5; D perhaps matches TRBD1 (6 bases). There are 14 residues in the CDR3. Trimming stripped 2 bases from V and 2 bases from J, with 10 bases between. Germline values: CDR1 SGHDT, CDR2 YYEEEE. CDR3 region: CASSFYRVQETQYF. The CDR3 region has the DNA TGTGCCAGCAGCTTCTACAGGGTGCAAGAGACCCAGTACTTC. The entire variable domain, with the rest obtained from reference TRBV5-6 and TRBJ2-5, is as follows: DAGVTQSPTHLIKTRGQQVTLRCSPKSGHDTVSWYQQALGQGPQFIFQYYEEEERQRGNFPDRFSGHQFPNYSSELNVNALLLGDSALYLCASSFYRVQETQYFGPGTRLLVL.

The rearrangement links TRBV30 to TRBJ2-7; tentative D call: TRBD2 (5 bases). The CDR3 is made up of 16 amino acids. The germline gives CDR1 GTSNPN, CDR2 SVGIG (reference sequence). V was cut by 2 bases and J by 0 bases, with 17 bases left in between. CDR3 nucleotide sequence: TGTGCCTGGAGTCATGCGGCTAGCCATTACTCCTACGAGCAGTACTTC. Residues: CAWSHAASHYSYEQYF.

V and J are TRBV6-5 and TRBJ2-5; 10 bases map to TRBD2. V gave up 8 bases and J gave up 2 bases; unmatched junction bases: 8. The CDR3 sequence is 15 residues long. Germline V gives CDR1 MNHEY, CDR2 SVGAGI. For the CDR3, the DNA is TGTGCCAGCGGTCGTAGCGGGGGGTGGCAAGAGACCCAGTACTTC. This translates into CASGRSGGWQETQYF.

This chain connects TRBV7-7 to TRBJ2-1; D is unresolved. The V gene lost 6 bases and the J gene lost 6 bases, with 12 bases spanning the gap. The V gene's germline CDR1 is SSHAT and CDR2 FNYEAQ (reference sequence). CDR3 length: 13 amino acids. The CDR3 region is CASSTTASNEQFF. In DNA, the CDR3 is TGTGCCAGCAGTACGACGGCTTCCAATGAGCAGTTCTTC.